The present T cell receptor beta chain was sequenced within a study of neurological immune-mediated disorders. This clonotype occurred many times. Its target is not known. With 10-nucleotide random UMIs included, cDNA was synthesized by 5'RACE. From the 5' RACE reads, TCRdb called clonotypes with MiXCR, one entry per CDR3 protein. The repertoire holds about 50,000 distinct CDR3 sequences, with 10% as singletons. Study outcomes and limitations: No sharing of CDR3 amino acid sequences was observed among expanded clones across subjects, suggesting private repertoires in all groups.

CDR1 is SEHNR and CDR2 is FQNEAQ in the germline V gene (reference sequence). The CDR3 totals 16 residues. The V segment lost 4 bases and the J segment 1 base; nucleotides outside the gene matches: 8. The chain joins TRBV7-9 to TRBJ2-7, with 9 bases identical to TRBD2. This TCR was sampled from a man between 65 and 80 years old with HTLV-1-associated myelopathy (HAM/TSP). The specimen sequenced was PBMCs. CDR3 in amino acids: CASSSSLAGRSYEQYF. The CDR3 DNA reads TGTGCCAGCAGCTCCTCTCTAGCGGGACGATCCTACGAGCAGTACTTC.